The rows below give T cell receptor beta chains drawn from one sample of a study of T cell clonotyping in hematopoietic cell transplantation. Here immunoSEQ multiplex PCR was the method, and the copy in TCRdb shows in-frame clones only, minus some. Here the sample spans more than 4,500 clones, around three quarters being singletons. Sequences were derived from peripheral blood mononuclear cells, sampled 30 days after allogeneic stem cell transplant. The receptors were gathered from a male patient in his sixties or seventies who had an allogeneic stem cell transplant from an unrelated donor, so the T cells may come from the graft donor. Some clones in this sample may be carry-over from other donors' samples. Each CDR3 is given with its conserved first and last residue. The order of the fields is J gene, V gene, CDR3 protein.

TRBJ1-6 | TRBV6-5 | CASRDDRTLSPLHF
TRBJ2-3 | TRBV6-5 | CASTRVGTDTQYF
TRBJ1-3 | TRBV6-5 | CASRRGRPGNTIYF
TRBJ1-1 | TRBV19 | CAAGSYTEAFF
TRBJ2-2 | TRBV5-4 | CASSSMGQPGELFF
TRBJ1-5 | TRBV19 | CASSSSEGWPQHF
TRBJ1-1 | TRBV5-6 | CASSLYTGFEAFF
TRBJ1-1 | TRBV7-6 | CASSSGPNTEAFF
TRBJ1-6 | TRBV6-5 | CASSSGQGWDSPLHF
TRBJ2-1 | TRBV5-4 | CASSLWAAGRGQFF
TRBJ1-5 | TRBV28 | CASSFTGTGPNSNQPQHF
TRBJ1-2 | TRBV7-2 | CASSSPFNYGYTF
TRBJ2-2 | TRBV5-1 | CASSLGGLANTGELFF
TRBJ2-7 | TRBV7-9 | CASGSYEQYF
TRBJ2-1 | TRBV10-3 | CAISAQLADNEQFF
TRBJ2-1 | TRBV14 | CASSPTWHEQFF
TRBJ1-6 | TRBV30 | CAWTLEGNSPLHF
TRBJ1-5 | TRBV6-1 | CASSLGAGGLQPQHF
TRBJ2-7 | TRBV5-6 | CASSAGTVGYEQYF
TRBJ1-3 | TRBV5-1 | CASRALDSSGNTIYF